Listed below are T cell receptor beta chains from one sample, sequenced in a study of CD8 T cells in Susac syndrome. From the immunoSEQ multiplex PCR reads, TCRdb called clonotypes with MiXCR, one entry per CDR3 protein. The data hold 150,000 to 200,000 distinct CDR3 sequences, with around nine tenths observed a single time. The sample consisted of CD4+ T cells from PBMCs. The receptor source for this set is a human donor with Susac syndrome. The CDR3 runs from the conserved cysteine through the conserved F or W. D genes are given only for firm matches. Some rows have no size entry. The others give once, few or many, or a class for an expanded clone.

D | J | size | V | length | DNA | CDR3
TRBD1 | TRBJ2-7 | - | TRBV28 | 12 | TGTGCCAGCGTAAGGGGGCAGTACGAGCAGTACTTC | CASVRGQYEQYF
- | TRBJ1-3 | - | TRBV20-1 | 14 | TGCAGTGCTAGTACGTCGAGCTCTGGAAACACCATATATTTT | CSASTSSSGNTIYF
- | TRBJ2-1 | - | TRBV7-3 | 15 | TGTGCCAGCAGCTCAGGGTTTCAATCCTACAATGAGCAGTTCTTC | CASSSGFQSYNEQFF
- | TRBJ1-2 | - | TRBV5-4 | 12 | TGTGCCAGCAGCTTGGCACGTGTAGGCTACACCTTC | CASSLARVGYTF
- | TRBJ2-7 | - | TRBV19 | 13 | TGTGCCAGTAGTTGGCAGGAAGACTACGAGCAGTACTTC | CASSWQEDYEQYF
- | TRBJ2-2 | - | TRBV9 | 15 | TGTGCCAGCAGCGTAGAGGACTTAGGCCCCGGGGAGCTGTTTTTT | CASSVEDLGPGELFF
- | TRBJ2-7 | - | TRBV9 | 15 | TGTGCCAGCAGCCAAGGCGGAACAGGACCCTACGAGCAGTACTTC | CASSQGGTGPYEQYF
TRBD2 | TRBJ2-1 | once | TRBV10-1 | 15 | TGCGCCAGCAGTGAGGGACTAGGCGATATCAATGAGCAGTTCTTC | CASSEGLGDINEQFF
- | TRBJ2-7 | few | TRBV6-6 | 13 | TGTGCCAGCAGTGATGGGCGAGGGTACGAGCAGTACTTC | CASSDGRGYEQYF
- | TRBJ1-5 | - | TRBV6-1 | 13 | TGTGCCAGCAGTGAAGCCAGACGTCAGCCCCAGCATTTT | CASSEARRQPQHF
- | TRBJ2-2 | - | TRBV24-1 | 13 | TGTGCCATCACGGACCGAGACACCGGGGAGCTGTTTTTT | CAITDRDTGELFF
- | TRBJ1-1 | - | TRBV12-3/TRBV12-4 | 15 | TGTGCCAGCAGGCATTACAGGACGGGGAACACTGAAGCTTTCTTT | CASRHYRTGNTEAFF
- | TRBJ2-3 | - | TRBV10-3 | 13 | TGTGCCATCAGTGACGGGCCGGGTGATACGCAGTATTTT | CAISDGPGDTQYF
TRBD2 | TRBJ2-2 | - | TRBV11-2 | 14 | TGTGCCAGCAGCGGTGTGGGAGGGCCCGGGGAGCTGTTTTTT | CASSGVGGPGELFF
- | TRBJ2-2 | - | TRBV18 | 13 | TGTGCCAGCTCACCTGAGGTTGGCGGGGAGCTGTTTTTT | CASSPEVGGELFF
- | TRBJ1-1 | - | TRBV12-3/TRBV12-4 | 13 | TGTGCCAGCGGTAAGGGTTTGAGCACTGAAGCTTTCTTT | CASGKGLSTEAFF
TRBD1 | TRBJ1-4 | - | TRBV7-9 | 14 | TGTGCCAGCAGCTCTACAGGGGGCGTTGAAAAACTGTTTTTT | CASSSTGGVEKLFF